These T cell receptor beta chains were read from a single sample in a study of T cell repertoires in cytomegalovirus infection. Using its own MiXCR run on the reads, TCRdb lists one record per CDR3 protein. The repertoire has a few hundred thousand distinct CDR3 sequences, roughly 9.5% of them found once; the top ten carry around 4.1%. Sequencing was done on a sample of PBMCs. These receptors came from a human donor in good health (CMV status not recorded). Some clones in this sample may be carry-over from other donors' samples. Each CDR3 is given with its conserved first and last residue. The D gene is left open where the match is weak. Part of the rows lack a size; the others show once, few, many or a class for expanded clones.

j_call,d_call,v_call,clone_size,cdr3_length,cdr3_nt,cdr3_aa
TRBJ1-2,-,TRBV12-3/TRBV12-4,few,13,TGTGCCAGCAGTTTATCCGGGGCCTATGGCTACACCTTC,CASSLSGAYGYTF
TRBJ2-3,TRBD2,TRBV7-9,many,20,TGTGCCAGCAGCGAAGCGACTAGCGGGGGGGCTACCTCTAGCACAGATACGCAGTATTTT,CASSEATSGGATSSTDTQYF
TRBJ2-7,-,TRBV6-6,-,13,TGTGCCAGCAGTTACTCCCCACCGGGCGAGCAGTACTTC,CASSYSPPGEQYF
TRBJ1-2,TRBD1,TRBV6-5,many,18,TGTGCCAGCAGAACTTTTACCCGGACAGGGGGCGCTTGGTATGGCTACACCTTC,CASRTFTRTGGAWYGYTF
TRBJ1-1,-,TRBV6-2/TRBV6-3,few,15,TGTGCCAGCAGCACCACCTGGGGATTGGACACTGAAGCTTTCTTT,CASSTTWGLDTEAFF
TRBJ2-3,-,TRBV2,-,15,TGTGCCAGCTGGGTTTCGAGCGGTAGCACAGATACGCAGTATTTT,CASWVSSGSTDTQYF
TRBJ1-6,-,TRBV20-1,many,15,TGCAGTGCTAGAGTATCCCTCGGAGATAATTCACCCCTCCACTTT,CSARVSLGDNSPLHF
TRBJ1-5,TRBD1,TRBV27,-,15,TGTGCCAGCAGTCCAGCAGGGGGGCTTGGGCAGCCCCAGCATTTT,CASSPAGGLGQPQHF
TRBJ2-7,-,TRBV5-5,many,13,TGTGCCAGCAGTTCTAGGGGTCCCTACGAGCAGTACTTC,CASSSRGPYEQYF
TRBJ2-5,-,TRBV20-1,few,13,TGCAGTACAAGAAGGGGGTTTCGAGAGACCCAGTACTTC,CSTRRGFRETQYF
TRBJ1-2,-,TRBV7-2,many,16,TGTGCCAGCAGCTTACTGAGGGGTGCAGGTTCCTATGGCTACACCTTC,CASSLLRGAGSYGYTF
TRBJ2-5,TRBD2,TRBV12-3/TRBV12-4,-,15,TGTGCCAGCAGGCCCGGGACTAGAAGACGGGAGACCCAGTACTTC,CASRPGTRRRETQYF
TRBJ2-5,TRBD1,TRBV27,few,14,TGTGCCAGCAGTCCCCTGGGGACAGAAGAGACCCAGTACTTC,CASSPLGTEETQYF
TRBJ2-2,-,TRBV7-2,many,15,TGTGCCAGCAGCCCCAATTTGGTGAACACCGGGGAGCTGTTTTTT,CASSPNLVNTGELFF
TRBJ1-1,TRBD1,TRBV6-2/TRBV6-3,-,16,TGTGCCAGCAGATCCCTTTACAGGGGCGAGGACACTGAAGCTTTCTTT,CASRSLYRGEDTEAFF
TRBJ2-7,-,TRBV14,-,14,TGTGCCAGCAGCCAAGTTCATGGGACCTACGAGCAGTACTTC,CASSQVHGTYEQYF
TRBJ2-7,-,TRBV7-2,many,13,TGTGCCAGCAGCTTAGGAAATAGCTACGAGCAGTACTTC,CASSLGNSYEQYF
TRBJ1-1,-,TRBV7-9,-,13,TGTGCCAGCAGCTTACGTTGGGACACTGAAGCTTTCTTT,CASSLRWDTEAFF
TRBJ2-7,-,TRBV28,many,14,TGTGCCAGCAGTCCTTGGGCATTCTCCGGCGAGCAGTACTTC,CASSPWAFSGEQYF
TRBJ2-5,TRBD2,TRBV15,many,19,TGTGCCACCCGGTCGTCTGAACGCGGGAGGGCCGGTTCGGGCGAGACCCAGTACTTC,CATRSSERGRAGSGETQYF
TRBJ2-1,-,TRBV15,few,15,TGTGCCACCAGCAGAGATGCGAAAGTGGACAATGAGCAGTTCTTC,CATSRDAKVDNEQFF
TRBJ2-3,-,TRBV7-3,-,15,TGTGCCAGCAGATCCGGTGGCTTTAGCACAGATACGCAGTATTTT,CASRSGGFSTDTQYF
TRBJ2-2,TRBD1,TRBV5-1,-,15,TGCGCCAGCAGCTCCGGACAGGGGGATGCCGGGGAGCTGTTTTTT,CASSSGQGDAGELFF
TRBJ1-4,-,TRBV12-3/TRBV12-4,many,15,TGTGCCAGCACCCCAGGGTCCAGCCCGAATGAAAAACTGTTTTTT,CASTPGSSPNEKLFF
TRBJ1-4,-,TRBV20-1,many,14,TGCAGTGCTAATCAGGAACCAACTAATGAAAAACTGTTTTTT,CSANQEPTNEKLFF
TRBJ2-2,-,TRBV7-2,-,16,TGTGCCAGCAGGATTGGTACAGGGAGGGGCCCCGGGGAGCTGTTTTTT,CASRIGTGRGPGELFF
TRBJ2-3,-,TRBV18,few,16,TGTGCCAGCTCACCGAGAGGTCAGCCAGTTCGGGATACGCAGTATTTT,CASSPRGQPVRDTQYF
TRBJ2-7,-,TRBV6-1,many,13,TGTGCCAGCAGTACACCGAAGTTGGACGAGCAGTACTTC,CASSTPKLDEQYF
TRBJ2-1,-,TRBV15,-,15,TGTGCCACCAGCAGAGATCAGGGGGGGTACAATGAGCAGTTCTTC,CATSRDQGGYNEQFF
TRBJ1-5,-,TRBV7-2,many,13,TGTGCCAGCAGCTTAGAACCATATCAGCCCCAGCATTTT,CASSLEPYQPQHF
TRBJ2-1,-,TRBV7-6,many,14,TGTGCCAGCAGCGTCCGGACTTTTTACAATGAGCAGTTCTTC,CASSVRTFYNEQFF
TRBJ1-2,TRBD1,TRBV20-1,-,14,TGCAGTGCCCCGACAGGGCAGGGGAACTATGGCTACACCTTC,CSAPTGQGNYGYTF